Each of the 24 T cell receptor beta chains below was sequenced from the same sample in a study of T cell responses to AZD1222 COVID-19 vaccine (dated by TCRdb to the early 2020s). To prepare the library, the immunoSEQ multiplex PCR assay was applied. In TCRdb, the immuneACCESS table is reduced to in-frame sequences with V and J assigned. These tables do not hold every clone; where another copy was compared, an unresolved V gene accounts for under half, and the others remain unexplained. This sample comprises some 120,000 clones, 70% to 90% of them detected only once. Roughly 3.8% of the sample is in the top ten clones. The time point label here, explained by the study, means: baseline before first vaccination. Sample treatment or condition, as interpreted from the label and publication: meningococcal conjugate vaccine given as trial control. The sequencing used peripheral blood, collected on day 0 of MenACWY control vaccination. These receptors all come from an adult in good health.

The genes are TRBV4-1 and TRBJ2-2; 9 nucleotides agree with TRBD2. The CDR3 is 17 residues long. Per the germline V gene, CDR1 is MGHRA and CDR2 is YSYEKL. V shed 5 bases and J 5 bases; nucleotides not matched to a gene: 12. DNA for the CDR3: TGCGCCAGCAGCTTTTCCTTCCTAGCGGGGAGTACCGGGGAGCTGTTTTTT. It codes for CASSFSFLAGSTGELFF.

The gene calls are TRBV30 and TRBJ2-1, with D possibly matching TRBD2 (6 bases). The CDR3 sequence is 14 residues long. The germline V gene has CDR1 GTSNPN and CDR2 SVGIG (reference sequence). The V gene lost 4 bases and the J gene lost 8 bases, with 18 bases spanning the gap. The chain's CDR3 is CAWTGVNKYDEQFF. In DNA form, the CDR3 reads TGTGCCTGGACGGGGGTTAATAAGTACGATGAGCAGTTCTTC.

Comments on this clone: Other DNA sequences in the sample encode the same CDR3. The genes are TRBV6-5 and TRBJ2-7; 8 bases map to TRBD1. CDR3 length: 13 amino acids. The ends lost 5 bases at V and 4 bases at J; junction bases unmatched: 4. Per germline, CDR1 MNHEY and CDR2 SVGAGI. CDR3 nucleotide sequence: TGTGCCAGCAGTCCAGGGGGCAGGTACGAGCAGTACTTC. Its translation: CASSPGGRYEQYF.

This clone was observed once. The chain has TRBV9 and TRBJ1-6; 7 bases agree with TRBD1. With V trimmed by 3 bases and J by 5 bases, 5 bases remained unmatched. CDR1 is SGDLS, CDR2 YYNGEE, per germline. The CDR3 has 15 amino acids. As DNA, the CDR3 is TGTGCCAGCAGCGGAGGGGGCAGCAATAATTCACCCCTCCACTTT. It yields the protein CASSGGGSNNSPLHF.

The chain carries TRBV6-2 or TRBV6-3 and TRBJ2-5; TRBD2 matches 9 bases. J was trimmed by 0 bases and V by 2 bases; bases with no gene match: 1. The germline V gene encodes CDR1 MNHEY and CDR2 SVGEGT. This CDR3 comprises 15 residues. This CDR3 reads CASSYLAGYQETQYF. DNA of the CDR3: TGTGCCAGCAGTTACCTAGCGGGGTACCAAGAGACCCAGTACTTC.

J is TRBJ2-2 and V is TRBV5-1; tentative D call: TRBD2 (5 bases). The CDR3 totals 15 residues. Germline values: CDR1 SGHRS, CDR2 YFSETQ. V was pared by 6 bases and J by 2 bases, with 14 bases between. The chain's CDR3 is CASNWAASNTGELFF. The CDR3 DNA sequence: TGCGCCAGCAACTGGGCCGCTAGCAACACCGGGGAGCTGTTTTTT.

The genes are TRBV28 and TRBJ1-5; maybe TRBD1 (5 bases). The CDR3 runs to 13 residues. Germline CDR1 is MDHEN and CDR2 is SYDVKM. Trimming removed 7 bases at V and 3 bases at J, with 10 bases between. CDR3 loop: CASTRQNNQPQHF. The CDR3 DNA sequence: TGTGCCAGCACCAGACAGAACAATCAGCCCCAGCATTTT. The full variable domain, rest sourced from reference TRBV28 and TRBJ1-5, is DVKVTQSSRYLVKRTGEKVFLECVQDMDHENMFWYRQDPGLGLRLIYFSYDVKMKEKGDIPEGYSVSREKKERFSLILESASTNQTSMYLCASTRQNNQPQHFGDGTRLSIL.

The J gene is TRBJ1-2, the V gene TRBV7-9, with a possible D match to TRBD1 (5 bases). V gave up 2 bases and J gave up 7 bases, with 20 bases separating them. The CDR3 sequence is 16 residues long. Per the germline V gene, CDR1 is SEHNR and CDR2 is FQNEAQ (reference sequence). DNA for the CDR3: TGTGCCAGCAGCTTATGGGGGAAAGACAGAACTTCTGGCTACACCTTC. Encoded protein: CASSLWGKDRTSGYTF.

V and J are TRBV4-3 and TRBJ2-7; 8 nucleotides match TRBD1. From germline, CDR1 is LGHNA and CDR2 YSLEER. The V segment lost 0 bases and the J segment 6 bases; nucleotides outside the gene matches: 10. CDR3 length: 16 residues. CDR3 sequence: CASSQDRQGARSEQYF. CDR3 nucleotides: TGCGCCAGCAGCCAAGATCGGCAGGGGGCGCGCAGCGAGCAGTACTTC.

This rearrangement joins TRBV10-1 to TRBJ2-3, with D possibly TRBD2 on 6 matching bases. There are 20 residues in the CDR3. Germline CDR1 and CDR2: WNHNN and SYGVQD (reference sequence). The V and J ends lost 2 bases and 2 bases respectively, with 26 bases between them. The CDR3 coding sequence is TGCGCCAGCAGTGAGGAAATCAGGGCGGGGAGACCGAAATTCACAGATACGCAGTATTTT. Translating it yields CASSEEIRAGRPKFTDTQYF.

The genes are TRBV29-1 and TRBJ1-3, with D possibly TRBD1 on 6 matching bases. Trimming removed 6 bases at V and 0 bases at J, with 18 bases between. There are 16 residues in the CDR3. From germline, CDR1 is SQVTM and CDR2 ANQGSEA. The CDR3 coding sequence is TGCAGCGTAACCGACAGGATGGGTTCCTCTGGAAACACCATATATTTT. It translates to CSVTDRMGSSGNTIYF.

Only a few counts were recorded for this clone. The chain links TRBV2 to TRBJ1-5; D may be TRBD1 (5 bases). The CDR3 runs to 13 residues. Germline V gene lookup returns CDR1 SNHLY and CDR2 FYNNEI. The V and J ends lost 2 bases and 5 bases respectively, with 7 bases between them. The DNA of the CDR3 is TGTGCCAGCAGTGAAACCAGGGATCAGCCCCAGCATTTT. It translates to CASSETRDQPQHF.

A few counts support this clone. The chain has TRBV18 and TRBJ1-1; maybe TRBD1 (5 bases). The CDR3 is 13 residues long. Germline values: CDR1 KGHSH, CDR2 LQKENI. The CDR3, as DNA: TGTGCGTCTGGGGCCTTGGAGGGCGCTGAAGCTTTCTTT. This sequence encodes CASGALEGAEAFF.

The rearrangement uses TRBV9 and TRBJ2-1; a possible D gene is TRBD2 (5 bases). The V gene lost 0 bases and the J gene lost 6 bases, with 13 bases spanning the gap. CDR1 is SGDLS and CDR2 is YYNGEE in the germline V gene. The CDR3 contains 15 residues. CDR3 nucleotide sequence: TGTGCCAGCAGCGTAGGGACTCGCCTTGGCAATGAGCAGTTCTTC. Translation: CASSVGTRLGNEQFF.

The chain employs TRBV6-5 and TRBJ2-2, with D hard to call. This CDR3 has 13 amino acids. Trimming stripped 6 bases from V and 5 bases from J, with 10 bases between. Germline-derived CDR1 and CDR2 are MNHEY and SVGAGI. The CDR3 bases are TGTGCCAGCAGGGACGGACGGACCGGGGAGCTGTTTTTT. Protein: CASRDGRTGELFF.

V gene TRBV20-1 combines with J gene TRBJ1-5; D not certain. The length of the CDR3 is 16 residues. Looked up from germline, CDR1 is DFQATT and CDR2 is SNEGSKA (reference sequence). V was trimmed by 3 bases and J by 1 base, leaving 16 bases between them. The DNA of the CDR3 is TGCAGTGCTAGTAGCGGGGTAAGAGTAAGCAATCAGCCCCAGCATTTT. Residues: CSASSGVRVSNQPQHF.

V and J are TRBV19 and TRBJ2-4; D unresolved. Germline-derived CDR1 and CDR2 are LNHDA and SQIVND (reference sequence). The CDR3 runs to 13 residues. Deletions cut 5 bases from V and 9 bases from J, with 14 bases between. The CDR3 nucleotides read TGTGCCAGTAGTCCCTTACCAGTGCGCATTCAGTACTTC. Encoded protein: CASSPLPVRIQYF. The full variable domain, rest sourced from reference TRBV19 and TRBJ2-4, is DGGITQSPKYLFRKEGQNVTLSCEQNLNHDAMYWYRQDPGQGLRLIYYSQIVNDFQKGDIAEGYSVSREKKESFPLTVTSAQKNPTAFYLCASSPLPVRIQYFGAGTRLSVL.

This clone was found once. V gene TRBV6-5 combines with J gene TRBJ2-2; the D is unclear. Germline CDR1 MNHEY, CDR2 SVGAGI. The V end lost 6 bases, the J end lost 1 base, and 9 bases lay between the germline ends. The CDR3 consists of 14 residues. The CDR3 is CASRRTWNTGELFF. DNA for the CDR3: TGTGCCAGCAGGCGGACGTGGAACACCGGGGAGCTGTTTTTT.

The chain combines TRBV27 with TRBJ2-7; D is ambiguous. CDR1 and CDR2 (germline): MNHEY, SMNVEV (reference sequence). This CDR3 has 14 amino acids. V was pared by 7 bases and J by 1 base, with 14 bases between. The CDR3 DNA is TGTGCCAGCACCCTGCAGACGTTGTCCTACGAGCAGTACTTC. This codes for CASTLQTLSYEQYF.

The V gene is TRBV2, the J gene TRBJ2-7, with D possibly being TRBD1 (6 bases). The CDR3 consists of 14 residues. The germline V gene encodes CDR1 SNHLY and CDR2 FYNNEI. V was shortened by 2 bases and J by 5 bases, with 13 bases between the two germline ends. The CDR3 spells CASSERSGADEQYF. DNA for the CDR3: TGTGCCAGCAGTGAACGATCAGGGGCTGACGAGCAGTACTTC.

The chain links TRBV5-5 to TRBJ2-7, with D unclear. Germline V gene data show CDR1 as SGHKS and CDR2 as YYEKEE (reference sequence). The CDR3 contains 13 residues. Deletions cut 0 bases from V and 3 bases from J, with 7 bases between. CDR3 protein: CASSLGRFYEQYF. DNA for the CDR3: TGTGCCAGCAGCTTGGGGCGATTCTACGAGCAGTACTTC.

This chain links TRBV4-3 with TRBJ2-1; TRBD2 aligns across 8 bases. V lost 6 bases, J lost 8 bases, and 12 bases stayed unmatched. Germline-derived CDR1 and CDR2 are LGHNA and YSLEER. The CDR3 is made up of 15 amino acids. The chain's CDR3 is CASRASGTSYHEQFF. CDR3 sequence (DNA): TGCGCCAGCAGGGCTTCCGGGACTAGTTACCATGAGCAGTTCTTC.

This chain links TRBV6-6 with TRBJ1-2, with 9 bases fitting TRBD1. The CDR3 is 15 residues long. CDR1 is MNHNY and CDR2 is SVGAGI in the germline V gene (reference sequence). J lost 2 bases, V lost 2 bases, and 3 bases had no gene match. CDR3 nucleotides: TGTGCCAGCAGTTACAGCGACAGGGGGAACTATGGCTACACCTTC. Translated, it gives CASSYSDRGNYGYTF.

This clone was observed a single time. CDR3 sequence reads: CASSSTDRANYGYTF. The DNA of the CDR3 is TGTGCCAGCAGCAGTACCGACAGGGCTAACTATGGCTACACCTTC. The chain carries TRBV7-9 and TRBJ1-2; 7 positions match TRBD1. Trimming took 5 bases from V and 0 from J; bases not matched to a gene: 6. The CDR3 is made up of 15 amino acids. The germline CDR1 and CDR2 sequences are SEHNR and FQNEAQ (reference sequence).